This TCR beta chain was recovered during a study of circulating tumor DNA in untreated peripheral T-cell lymphoma. TCRdb's copy holds only in-frame clones and misses some; the assay was immunoSEQ multiplex PCR. Of some 8,700 clones listed, 82% are singletons. Worth noting for this clone: Its antigen remains unknown.

Study-wide results and limits: Baseline tissues yielded approximately 89% and baseline serum roughly 64% tumor-specific clonotype detection.

Looked up from germline, CDR1 is WSHSY and CDR2 is SAAADI. The CDR3 is made up of 15 amino acids. V was cut by 4 bases and J by 3 bases, with 15 bases left in between. The chain combines TRBV10-2 with TRBJ1-2; the D is unclear. The TCR was taken from a human donor with peripheral T-cell lymphoma. Sequences were obtained from tumor tissue. CDR3 bases: TGCGCCAGCAGTGCCGTAGGAGGGCTGGACTATGGCTACACCTTC. It codes for CASSAVGGLDYGYTF.